A selection of T cell receptor beta chains follows, all from one sample in a study of metastatic and nonmetastatic thyroid tumors. Via MiXCR, TCRdb re-called the PCR reads. The sample lists approximately 29,000 clones, around a sixth occurring once. Sequencing used blood. The receptors were sampled from a female donor with papillary thyroid cancer or a benign thyroid nodule (not recorded which). Some clones in this sample may be carry-over from other donors' samples. Both conserved end residues are part of each CDR3. Clone sizes are given selectively: once, few, many, or a class where the clone is expanded.

TRBJ2-1,TRBV6-1,-,CASTEGRGAYNEQFF
TRBJ2-2,TRBV28,many,CASSFPGLTRELFF
TRBJ1-6,TRBV12-3/TRBV12-4,many,CASSTDNSPLHF
TRBJ1-2,TRBV28,many,CASRTGQPQPYTF
TRBJ2-1,TRBV9,many,CASSVDRGRDEQFF
TRBJ1-1,TRBV7-3,-,CASSTGMGGGTEAFF
TRBJ2-3,TRBV6-5,-,CASNYSNHSGSRDTQYF
TRBJ1-5,TRBV5-1,many,CASSLTGINQPQHF
TRBJ2-5,TRBV7-9,many,CASSSQAETQYF
TRBJ2-7,TRBV9,-,CASSVSGISYEQYF
TRBJ2-7,TRBV6-1,-,CASILGQGNFYEQYF
TRBJ2-2,TRBV19,many,CAGKSAGTGELFF
TRBJ2-5,TRBV19,many,CASSWGGRETQYF
TRBJ2-1,TRBV10-3,many,CAISESRGSYNEQFF
TRBJ2-1,TRBV12-3/TRBV12-4,many,CASSLGSSNEQFF
TRBJ2-7,TRBV28,many,CASNRQIYEQYF
TRBJ2-5,TRBV7-9,many,CASSIDGVQETQYF
TRBJ2-3,TRBV20-1,many,CSADRGDTQYF
TRBJ2-7,TRBV19,many,CASSIGDRGSYEQYF
TRBJ2-7,TRBV6-5,few,CAISYSRSYEHYF
TRBJ2-7,TRBV28,many,CASNSRRYEQYF
TRBJ2-1,TRBV7-3,many,CASSSDSAPYNEQFF
TRBJ2-7,TRBV19,many,CASSIGGAYEQYF
TRBJ2-1,TRBV20-1,-,CSARGLAGSGEQFF
TRBJ2-7,TRBV20-1,many,CSARLHGHSAYEQYF
TRBJ1-4,TRBV30,-,CAWSVGRINEKLFF
TRBJ2-7,TRBV5-5,-,CASSFAGQGAGEQYF
TRBJ1-2,TRBV28,few,CASSLAPIYGYTF
TRBJ2-6,TRBV2,many,CASGLGGTGANVLTF
TRBJ1-5,TRBV2,many,CASSEFSGYAQPQHF
TRBJ2-3,TRBV9,many,CASSSPLAGGSTDTQYF
TRBJ2-1,TRBV12-3/TRBV12-4,-,CASSFLFSGGKPSYNEQFF
TRBJ2-1,TRBV19,many,CASSPGTSGRLFF
TRBJ2-1,TRBV12-5,-,CASAMGLKYNEQLF
TRBJ2-6,TRBV6-1,few,CASSELAGVLGANVLTF
TRBJ2-3,TRBV20-1,many,CSAISGSTADTQYF
TRBJ1-1,TRBV28,many,CASSSPGTGGVAFF
TRBJ2-6,TRBV6-1,few,CASSPPGAPYGANVLTF
TRBJ1-2,TRBV6-1,-,CASISHGTYCYTF
TRBJ2-7,TRBV6-2/TRBV6-3,many,CASSLDAPYEQYF
TRBJ2-5,TRBV20-1,many,CSAPQGKETQYF
TRBJ2-7,TRBV12-3/TRBV12-4,many,CASSLALNVMGTGGYEQYF
TRBJ2-1,TRBV28,many,CASSLTLGEQFF
TRBJ1-1,TRBV11-3,many,CASSLEGYAEAFF
TRBJ2-7,TRBV18,many,CASSPGTGDEQYF
TRBJ1-3,TRBV15,many,CATSTTFLDRDRLSGNTIYF
TRBJ1-4,TRBV27,-,CASRDRENFEKLFF
TRBJ1-1,TRBV7-9,many,CASSLPGLGTGAINTEAFF
TRBJ2-7,TRBV20-1,-,CIASTAGDRYEHYF
TRBJ2-7,TRBV6-1,few,CASSTGTSGSYEQYF
TRBJ1-3,TRBV11-2,many,CASSPEGYSWENTIYF
TRBJ2-5,TRBV3-1,once,CASPGGEETQYF
TRBJ1-1,TRBV6-1,few,CASSAGTGEGTEAFF
TRBJ1-5,TRBV2,many,CASSHNIQGNRNQPQHF
TRBJ1-4,TRBV6-2/TRBV6-3,many,CASSMSGTGGGELFF
TRBJ2-1,TRBV7-9,many,CASSRLADYNEQFF
TRBJ1-5,TRBV28,-,CARIWGADSNQPQHF